The present entry profiles one T cell receptor beta chain with its context. V was clipped by 6 bases and J by 1 base, with 16 bases between them. Germline CDR1 is SQVTM and CDR2 is ANQGSEA. The CDR3 loop spans 14 amino acids. These data are taken from a study of blood T cell repertoires in COVID-19. Study information: Spain, Italy and the United States supplied samples that represented acute and convalescent COVID-19. In each case, the material was cDNA or gDNA derived from T cells, B-cell-depleted T cells, or PBMCs.

Study processing details: Estimation of nucleated cell counts relied on the amplification of reference gene primers. Produced via immunoSEQ multiplex PCR; TCRdb's table is partial and in-frame only. Clone size and the V and J calls come from that table; the DNA yielded D and trimming. There are about 160,000 clones in the sample; 84% occur only once, and about 2% lies in the top ten. The chain uses TRBV29-1 and TRBJ2-7, with D tentatively TRBD1 (6 bases). The sequence was obtained from a man between 65 and 85 years old with acute or convalescent COVID-19. The sequenced material came from peripheral blood. The CDR3 reads CSVVPPGASYEQYF. For the CDR3, the DNA is TGCAGCGTGGTCCCTCCAGGGGCATCCTACGAGCAGTACTTC.